This record looks at one T cell receptor beta chain sequence and its context. What it recognizes is unknown. Germline V gene sequence: CDR1 LGHNA, CDR2 YSLEER. J gave up 2 bases and V 0 bases, and 12 bases lay outside the gene matches. The CDR3 extends over 21 amino acids. The data were obtained in a study of T cell clones after liver transplantation. Study-wide results and caveats: Compared with third party-reactive sequences, donor-reactive ones declined more, independent of withdrawal success. A significant post-transplant drop in circulating graft-donor-reactive CD4 TCRbeta sequences occurred in most of the 8 subjects. Conclusions were preliminary, with small, heterogeneous patient groups.

Some clones are missing from TCRdb's copy, which holds only in-frame ones; the method was immunoSEQ multiplex PCR. In the table there are about 75,000 clones, around 84% of which are singletons. Thawed unstimulated PBMCs were FACS-sorted by CD3, CD4 and CD8 into two populations. The clonotype comes from a human patient who received a liver transplant. Some of the T cells may derive from the graft donor. The source was CD4+ T cells from blood, collected 48 months after liver transplant. V and J are TRBV4-3 and TRBJ2-3, with 15 positions matching TRBD2. The CDR3, as DNA: TGCGCCAGCAGCCAAGATGCCCGGACTAGCGGGGGGGGGAGGTCCACAGATACGCAGTATTTT. Protein sequence: CASSQDARTSGGGRSTDTQYF.